This T cell receptor beta chain was obtained from a study of blood T cell repertoires in COVID-19. As for the study in general: From T cells, B-cell-depleted T cells, or PBMCs came the material, which was cDNA or gDNA.

The ends lost 7 bases at V and 11 bases at J; junction bases unmatched: 7. CDR1 MNHEY and CDR2 SVGAGI come from the germline V gene. The CDR3 consists of 12 residues. Libraries were prepared by immunoSEQ multiplex PCR; TCRdb keeps only in-frame clonotypes and omits some of them. The sample records approximately 97,000 clones, about 91% being singletons. The receptor's source is a man aged 18 to 29 with acute or convalescent COVID-19. The sample was peripheral blood. The chain employs TRBV6-5 and TRBJ1-1; 10 nucleotides match TRBD1. The CDR3 bases are TGTGCCAGCAACCCCGGGACAGGGGTCGCTTTCTTT. Its translation is CASNPGTGVAFF.